The clone carrying this TCR beta chain was seen at least ten times. Its matching antigen is unknown. Amplification yielded TCR beta CDR3 regions, with RNA transcripts as the source. First-round RT-PCR with HTBI primers amplified the TCR CDR3 region. Each CDR3 protein gets one entry after TCRdb re-called the multiplex PCR reads with MiXCR. The table has under 400,000 distinct CDR3 sequences, about 14% seen once. Hyperthyroidism of Graves' type that showed no ophthalmopathy progression within 18 months was stable. Those patients with uncontrolled infection, other autoimmune disease, pregnancy or lactation were excluded. From approximately 9.3 ml of fresh peripheral blood, PBMCs were isolated. The data were obtained in a study of T cells in Graves' hyperthyroidism and ophthalmopathy. Broader study findings: Most thyroid clonotypes that were expanded above 0.001 also turned up in blood.

Germline V lookup: CDR1 SEHNR, CDR2 FQNEAQ (reference sequence). CDR3 length: 15 residues. Trimming cost V 6 bases and J 3 bases, with 12 bases left between them. The TCR comes from a woman aged 60-70 years with Graves' hyperthyroidism. The chain links TRBV7-9 to TRBJ2-6; D unclear. The sequencing sample was made of blood. This CDR3 reads CASSLEWGGANVLTF. DNA for the CDR3: TGTGCCAGCAGTCTCGAGTGGGGTGGGGCCAACGTCCTGACTTTC.